The source of this TCR beta chain is a study of T cell clones after liver transplantation. Overall study context: Apart from a few HCV-positive recipients, transplants were for non-autoimmune, non-viral reasons.

This clone occurred a few times. Its antigen is not known. Unstimulated PBMCs were sorted into CD3+CD4+ and CD3+CD8+ populations. In germline, CDR1 is SGHVS, CDR2 FNYEAQ. The CDR3 has 16 residues. The V segment lost 5 bases and the J segment 4 bases; nucleotides outside the gene matches: 13. Only in-frame clones appear in the TCRdb table, and some are missing; sequencing was by immunoSEQ multiplex PCR. The sample carries more than 95,000 clones, 90% recorded once. Whole-study findings and limits: The donor-reactive repertoire was only partly measurable in a couple of subjects, lacking donor cells. A significant post-transplant drop in circulating graft-donor-reactive CD4 TCRbeta sequences occurred in most of the 8 subjects.

The sequences come from CD4+ T cells from blood, collected 12 months after liver transplant. The TCR originated in a human patient who received a liver transplant. Some T cells may be transferred from the graft donor. The chain employs TRBV7-6 and TRBJ2-5, with 7 nucleotides matching TRBD1. CDR3 sequence reads: CASSDVSTGMGETQYF. CDR3 DNA: TGTGCCAGCAGCGACGTTTCGACAGGGATGGGAGAGACCCAGTACTTC.